These 14 T cell receptor beta chains were sequenced from one sample in a study of cytomegalovirus exposure and HLA in healthy donors. 60 Vbeta and 13 Jbeta primers were used in PCR. Method: immunoSEQ multiplex PCR; TCRdb's copy keeps in-frame clones and lacks some. The sample gives 65,000 to 85,000 clones, about 76% of which show up once; 9.5% to 13% is in the top ten. The specimen was PBMCs. The source of these receptors is a male donor in good health and CMV-seropositive.

The rearrangement links TRBV7-6 to TRBJ1-1; a possible D gene is TRBD1 (6 bases). The CDR3 is 13 residues long. V was trimmed by 5 bases and J by 4 bases, leaving 11 bases between them. CDR1 and CDR2 from the germline V gene are SGHVS and FNYEAQ. CDR3 DNA sequence: TGTGCCAGCAGCCCACGACAGGCCACTGAAGCTTTCTTT. The encoded protein is CASSPRQATEAFF.

The rearrangement links TRBV9 to TRBJ2-2; 9 bases align to TRBD1. Germline CDR1 and CDR2: SGDLS and YYNGEE. The V and J ends lost 5 bases and 6 bases, in that order; junction bases with no gene match: 11. There are 16 residues in the CDR3. The CDR3 region is CASRATGGPVSGELFF. CDR3 coding DNA: TGTGCCAGCAGGGCTACAGGGGGCCCGGTATCCGGGGAGCTGTTTTTT.

This sequence joins TRBV4-3 and TRBJ2-5, with 10 nucleotides matching TRBD1. The CDR3 consists of 15 residues. V trimming: 2 bases; J trimming: 5 bases; junction bases outside the gene matches: 5. The V gene's germline CDR1 is LGHNA and CDR2 YSLEER. The CDR3 is CASSQSLGQGETQYF. CDR3 coding DNA: TGCGCCAGCAGCCAATCTTTGGGACAGGGGGAGACCCAGTACTTC.

This sequence joins TRBV11-2 and TRBJ2-2; 8 nucleotides align to TRBD1. V trimming: 5 bases; J trimming: 2 bases; junction bases outside the gene matches: 7. The CDR3 covers 16 residues. Germline values: CDR1 SGHAT, CDR2 FQNNGV. CDR3 in amino acids: CASSVRDRINTGELFF. The CDR3 DNA follows: TGTGCCAGCAGCGTCCGGGACAGGATTAACACCGGGGAGCTGTTTTTT.

The sample holds one count of this clone. The chain is built from TRBV19 and TRBJ2-7; D is perhaps TRBD1 (6 bases). V lost 0 bases and J lost 6, with 18 bases in between. Looked up from germline, CDR1 is LNHDA and CDR2 is SQIVND (reference sequence). The CDR3 extends over 16 amino acids. CDR3 coding DNA: TGTGCCAGTAGTATAGACCAAACAGGGCCGCGGGCCGAGCAGTACTTC. Translating it yields CASSIDQTGPRAEQYF.

V and J are TRBV10-1 and TRBJ2-7; 11 positions match TRBD2. The CDR3 loop spans 15 amino acids. V shed 5 bases and J 3 bases; nucleotides not matched to a gene: 6. Looked up from germline, CDR1 is WNHNN and CDR2 is SYGVQD (reference sequence). The CDR3 region is CASSTLAGGDYEQYF. The CDR3 DNA is TGCGCCAGCAGTACGTTAGCGGGGGGGGACTACGAGCAGTACTTC.

V usage is TRBV2 and J usage is TRBJ2-5; D is unresolved. There are 15 residues in the CDR3. Trimming pared 3 bases from V and 0 bases from J, leaving 11 bases between. The germline V gene encodes CDR1 SNHLY and CDR2 FYNNEI. The CDR3 spells CASSDISRDQETQYF. DNA for the CDR3: TGTGCCAGCAGTGATATCTCCCGGGACCAAGAGACCCAGTACTTC.

This clone turned up a few times. DNA for the CDR3: TGTGCCAGCAGTTTAACTAGCGGGGGGGCTGTGCAGTACTTC. It encodes CASSLTSGGAVQYF. The V gene is TRBV28, the J gene TRBJ2-7; TRBD2 matches 13 bases. The germline V gene encodes CDR1 MDHEN and CDR2 SYDVKM. The V and J ends lost 2 bases and 9 bases, in that order; junction bases with no gene match: 4. CDR3 length equals 14 residues.

The chain uses TRBV19 and TRBJ2-5; 8 bases are shared with TRBD1. Trimming removed 6 bases from V and 5 bases from J; junction bases left unmatched: 8. The germline gives CDR1 LNHDA, CDR2 SQIVND (reference sequence). The CDR3 runs 14 residues. The chain's CDR3 is CASSWTGREETQYF. The CDR3 nucleotides read TGTGCCAGTAGCTGGACAGGGAGAGAGGAGACCCAGTACTTC.

This chain uses TRBV6-1 with TRBJ2-7; 8 nucleotides line up with TRBD2. CDR3 length: 14 residues. In germline, CDR1 is MNHNS, CDR2 SASEGT. V lost 7 bases to trimming and J lost 1 base; unmatched junction nucleotides: 6. In DNA form, the CDR3 reads TGTGCCAGCACCGGCACTAGCGGATCCTACGAGCAGTACTTC. Translated: CASTGTSGSYEQYF.

The V call is TRBV5-5, the J call TRBJ1-5; no clear D. CDR1 and CDR2 (germline): SGHKS, YYEKEE (reference sequence). The CDR3 length is 15 residues. Trimming took 2 bases from V and 2 from J, leaving 11 bases between them. CDR3 nucleotides: TGTGCCAGCAGCTTCGGAATCGGGGGCAATCAGCCCCAGCATTTT. Translating gives CASSFGIGGNQPQHF.

The rearrangement joins TRBV7-6 to TRBJ2-2, with a possible D match to TRBD1 (6 bases). Germline V gene lookup returns CDR1 SGHVS and CDR2 FNYEAQ. The CDR3 has 13 amino acids. Trimming took off 5 bases at V and 6 bases at J, with 10 bases between the two ends. The CDR3 sequence: CASSRTVAGELFF. CDR3 sequence (DNA): TGTGCCAGCAGCCGGACAGTCGCCGGGGAGCTGTTTTTT. Complete variable domain (other parts from reference TRBV7-6 and TRBJ2-2): GAGVSQSPRYKVTKRGQDVALRCDPISGHVSLYWYRQALGQGPEFLTYFNYEAQQDKSGLPNDRFSAERPEGSISTLTIQRTEQRDSAMYRCASSRTVAGELFFGEGSRLTVL.

The CDR3 here is CASTPTRDRPYEQYF. CDR3 bases: TGTGCCAGTACCCCCACTCGGGACAGACCCTACGAGCAGTACTTC. The chain employs TRBV19 and TRBJ2-7; 7 positions agree with TRBD1. Germline assignment: CDR1 LNHDA and CDR2 SQIVND (reference sequence). V shed 7 bases and J 2 bases; nucleotides not matched to a gene: 11. The CDR3 covers 15 residues.

The rearrangement links TRBV5-1 to TRBJ1-4, with TRBD1 matching over 8 bases. The J segment lost 3 bases and the V segment lost 4 bases, leaving 5 bases of the junction unmatched. This CDR3 comprises 15 residues. The germline V gene has CDR1 SGHRS and CDR2 YFSETQ. The CDR3 sequence: CASSASGGSNEKLFF. The CDR3 nucleotides read TGCGCCAGCAGCGCATCAGGGGGCTCTAATGAAAAACTGTTTTTT.